This TCR beta chain derives from a study of long-term antiretroviral therapy in people with HIV. immunoSEQ v3.0 was run at survey level. The protocol was immunoSEQ multiplex PCR, while the TCRdb copy is restricted to in-frame clones and leaves out a portion. The sample has about 14,000 clones, about 80% seen once. Note on this clone: Its antigen is currently unknown.

Study-wide points: Investigators report no available data on ART adherence, viral resistance or therapy changes.

Until DNA extraction, the samples held between about 0.85-10 million cryopreserved PBMC. This receptor was taken from a man aged 35-49 years with HIV. Sequences were derived from unsorted PBMCs, sampled 1.3 years before starting antiretroviral therapy.

CDR3 residues: CASSYRTSGGETQYF. CDR3 coding DNA: TGTGCCAGCAGTTACCGGACTAGCGGGGGGGAGACCCAGTACTTC. J is TRBJ2-5 and V is TRBV6-5; 14 positions agree with TRBD2. V gave up 2 bases and J gave up 5 bases; unmatched junction bases: 1. The CDR3 runs to 15 residues. CDR1 and CDR2 (germline): MNHEY, SVGAGI.